This T cell receptor (beta chain) emerged from a study of blood T cell repertoires in COVID-19. Overall study context: The samples span acute and convalescent COVID-19 from the United States, Italy and Spain.

Recruited during active infection, patients (from Seattle) were subsequently followed longitudinally. In the authors' methods: Counts of nucleated cells, estimated from reference gene primer amplification, were obtained. Sequenced by immunoSEQ multiplex PCR; TCRdb stores in-frame clones only, minus some. D and trimming were read from the DNA, whereas the V and J calls and clone size are those reported in that table. The table shows 310,000 or so clones, with about nine tenths occurring only once. Germline V gene sequence: CDR1 LNHDA, CDR2 SQIVND (reference sequence). V was trimmed by 4 bases and J by 3 bases, leaving 18 bases between them. The CDR3 contains 16 residues.

V and J are TRBV19 and TRBJ1-2, with a weak D call TRBD1 (6 bases). The sequence was collected from a young man with COVID-19, enrolled during active disease. The sequenced material came from peripheral blood. This CDR3 is CASSKAGEWQYYGYTF. CDR3 DNA sequence: TGTGCCAGTAGTAAGGCAGGGGAGTGGCAATACTATGGCTACACCTTC.